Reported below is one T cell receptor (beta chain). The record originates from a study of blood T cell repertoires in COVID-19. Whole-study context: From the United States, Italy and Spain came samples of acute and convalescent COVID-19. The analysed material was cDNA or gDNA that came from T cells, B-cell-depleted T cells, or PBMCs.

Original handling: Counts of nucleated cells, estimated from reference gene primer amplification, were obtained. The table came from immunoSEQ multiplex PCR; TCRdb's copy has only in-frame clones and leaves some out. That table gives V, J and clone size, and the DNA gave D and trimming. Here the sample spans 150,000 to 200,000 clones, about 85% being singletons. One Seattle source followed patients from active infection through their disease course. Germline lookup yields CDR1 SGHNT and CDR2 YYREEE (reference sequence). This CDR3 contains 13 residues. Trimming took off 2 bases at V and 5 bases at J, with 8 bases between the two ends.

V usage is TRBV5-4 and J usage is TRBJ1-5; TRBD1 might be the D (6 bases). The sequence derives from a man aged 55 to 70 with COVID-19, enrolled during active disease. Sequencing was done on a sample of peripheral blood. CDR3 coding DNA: TGTGCCAGCAGCTTACAGGGTGATCAGCCCCAGCATTTT. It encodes CASSLQGDQPQHF.